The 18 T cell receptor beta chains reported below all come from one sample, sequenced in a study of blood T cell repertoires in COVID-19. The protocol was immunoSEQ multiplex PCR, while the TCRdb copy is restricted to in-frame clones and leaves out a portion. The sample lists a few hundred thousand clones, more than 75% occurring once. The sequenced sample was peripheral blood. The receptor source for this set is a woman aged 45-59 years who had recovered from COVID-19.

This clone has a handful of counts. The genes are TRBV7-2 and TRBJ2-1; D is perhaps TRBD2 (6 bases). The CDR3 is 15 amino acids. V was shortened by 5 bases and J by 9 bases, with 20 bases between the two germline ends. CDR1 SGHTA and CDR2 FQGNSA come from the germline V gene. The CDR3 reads CASSPRAGRHSEQFF. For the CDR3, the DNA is TGTGCCAGCAGCCCACGGGCGGGGAGGCATAGTGAGCAGTTCTTC.

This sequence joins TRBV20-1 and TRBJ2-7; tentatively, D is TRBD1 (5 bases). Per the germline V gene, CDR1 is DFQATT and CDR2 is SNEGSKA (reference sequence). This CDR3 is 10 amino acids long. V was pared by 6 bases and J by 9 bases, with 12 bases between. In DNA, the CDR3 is TGCAGTGCAGTGGGGCACCGGCAGTACTTC. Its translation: CSAVGHRQYF.

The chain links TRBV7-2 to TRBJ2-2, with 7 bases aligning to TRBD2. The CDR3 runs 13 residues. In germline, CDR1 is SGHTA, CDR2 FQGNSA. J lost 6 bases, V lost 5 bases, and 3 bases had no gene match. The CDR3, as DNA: TGTGCCAGCAGCCAGCGGGGCGCCGGGGAGCTGTTTTTT. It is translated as CASSQRGAGELFF. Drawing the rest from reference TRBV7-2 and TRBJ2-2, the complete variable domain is GAGVSQSPSNKVTEKGKDVELRCDPISGHTALYWYRQSLGQGLEFLIYFQGNSAPDKSGLPSDRFSAERTGGSVSTLTIQRTQQEDSAVYLCASSQRGAGELFFGEGSRLTVL.

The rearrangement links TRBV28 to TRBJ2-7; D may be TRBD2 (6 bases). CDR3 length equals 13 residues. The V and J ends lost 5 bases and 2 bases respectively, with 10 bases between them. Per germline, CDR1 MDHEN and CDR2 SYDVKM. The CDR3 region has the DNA TGTGCCAGCAGTCCCGGGGGTGCCTACGAGCAGTACTTC. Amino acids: CASSPGGAYEQYF.

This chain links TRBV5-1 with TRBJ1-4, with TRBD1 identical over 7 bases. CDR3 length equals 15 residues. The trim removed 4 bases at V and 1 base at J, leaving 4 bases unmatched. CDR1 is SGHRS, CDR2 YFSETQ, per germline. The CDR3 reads CASSPQGVTNEKLFF. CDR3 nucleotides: TGCGCCAGCAGCCCTCAGGGGGTAACTAATGAAAAACTGTTTTTT.

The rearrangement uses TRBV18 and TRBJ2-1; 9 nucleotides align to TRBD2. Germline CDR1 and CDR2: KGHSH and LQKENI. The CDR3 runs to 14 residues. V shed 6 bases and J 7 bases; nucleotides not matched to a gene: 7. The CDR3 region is CASSPLAGKNEQFF. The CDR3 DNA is TGTGCCAGCTCCCCCCTAGCGGGAAAAAATGAGCAGTTCTTC. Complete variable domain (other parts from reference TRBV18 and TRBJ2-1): NAGVMQNPRHLVRRRGQEARLRCSPMKGHSHVYWYRQLPEEGLKFMVYLQKENIIDESGMPKERFSAEFPKEGPSILRIQQVVRGDSAAYFCASSPLAGKNEQFFGPGTRLTVL.

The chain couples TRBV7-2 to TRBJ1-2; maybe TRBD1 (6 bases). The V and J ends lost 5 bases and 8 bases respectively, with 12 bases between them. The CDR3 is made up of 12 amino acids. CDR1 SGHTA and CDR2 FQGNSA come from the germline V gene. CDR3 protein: CASSVHRDGYTF. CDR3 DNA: TGTGCCAGCAGCGTCCACAGGGACGGCTACACCTTC.

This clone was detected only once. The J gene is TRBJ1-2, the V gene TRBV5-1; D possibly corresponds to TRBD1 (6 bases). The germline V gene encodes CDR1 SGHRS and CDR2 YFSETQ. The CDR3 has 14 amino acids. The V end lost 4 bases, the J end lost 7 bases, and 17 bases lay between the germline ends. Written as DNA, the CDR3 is TGCGCCAGCAGCGTCGGACAGCCCTTGGTTGGCTACACCTTC. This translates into CASSVGQPLVGYTF.

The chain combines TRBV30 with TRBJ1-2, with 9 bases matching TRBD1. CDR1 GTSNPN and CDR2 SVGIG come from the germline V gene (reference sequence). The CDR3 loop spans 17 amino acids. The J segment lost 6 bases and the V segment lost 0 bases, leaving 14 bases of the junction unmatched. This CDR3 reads CAWSVFRGQGQEHGYTF. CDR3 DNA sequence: TGTGCCTGGAGTGTGTTCCGGGGACAGGGACAGGAGCATGGCTACACCTTC.

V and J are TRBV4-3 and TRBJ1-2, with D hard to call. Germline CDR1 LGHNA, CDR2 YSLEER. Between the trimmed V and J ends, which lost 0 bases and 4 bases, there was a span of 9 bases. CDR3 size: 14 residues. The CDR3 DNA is TGCGCCAGCAGCCAAGATTTTGGCAGCTATGGCTACACCTTC. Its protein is CASSQDFGSYGYTF.

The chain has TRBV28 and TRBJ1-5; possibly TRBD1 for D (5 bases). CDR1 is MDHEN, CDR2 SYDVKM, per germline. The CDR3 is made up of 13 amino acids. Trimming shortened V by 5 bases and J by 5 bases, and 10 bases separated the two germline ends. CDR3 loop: CASSTDRYQPQHF. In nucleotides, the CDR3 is TGTGCCAGCAGTACCGACAGATATCAGCCCCAGCATTTT.

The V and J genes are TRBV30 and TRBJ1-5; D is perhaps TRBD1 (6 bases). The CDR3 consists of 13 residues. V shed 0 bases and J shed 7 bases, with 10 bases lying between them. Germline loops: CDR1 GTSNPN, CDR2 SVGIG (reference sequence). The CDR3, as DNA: TGTGCCTGGAGTGTACAGGGTGAACAGCCCCAGCATTTT. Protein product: CAWSVQGEQPQHF.

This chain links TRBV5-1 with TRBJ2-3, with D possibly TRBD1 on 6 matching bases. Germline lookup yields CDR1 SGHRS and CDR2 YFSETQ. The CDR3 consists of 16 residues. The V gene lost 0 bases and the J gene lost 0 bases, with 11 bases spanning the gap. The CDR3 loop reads CASSLGGQQSTDTQYF. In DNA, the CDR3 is TGCGCCAGCAGCTTGGGAGGACAGCAAAGCACAGATACGCAGTATTTT.

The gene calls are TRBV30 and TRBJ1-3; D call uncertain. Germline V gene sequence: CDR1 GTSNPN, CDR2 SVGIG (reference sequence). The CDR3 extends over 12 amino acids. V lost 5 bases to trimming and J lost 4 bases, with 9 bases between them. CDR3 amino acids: CAWAYIGNTIYF. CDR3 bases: TGTGCCTGGGCCTATATAGGAAACACCATATATTTT.

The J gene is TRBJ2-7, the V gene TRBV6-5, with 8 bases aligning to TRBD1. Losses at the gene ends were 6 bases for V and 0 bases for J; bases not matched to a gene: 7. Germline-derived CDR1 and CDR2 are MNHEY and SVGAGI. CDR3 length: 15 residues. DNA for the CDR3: TGTGCCAGCAGACCGACAGGGGAGAGCTCCTACGAGCAGTACTTC. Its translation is CASRPTGESSYEQYF.

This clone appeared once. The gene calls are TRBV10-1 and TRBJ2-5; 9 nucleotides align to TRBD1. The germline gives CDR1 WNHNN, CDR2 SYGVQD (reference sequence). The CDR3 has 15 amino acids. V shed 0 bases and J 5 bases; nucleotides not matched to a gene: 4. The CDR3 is CASSESRTGEETQYF. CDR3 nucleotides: TGCGCCAGCAGTGAGTCTAGGACAGGGGAGGAGACCCAGTACTTC.

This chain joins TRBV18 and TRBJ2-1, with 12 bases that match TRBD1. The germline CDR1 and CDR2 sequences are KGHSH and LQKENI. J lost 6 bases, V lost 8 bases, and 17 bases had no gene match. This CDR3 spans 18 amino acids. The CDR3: CASPNQPGTGGSRNEQFF. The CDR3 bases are TGTGCCAGCCCAAACCAGCCGGGGACAGGGGGCTCCCGCAATGAGCAGTTCTTC.

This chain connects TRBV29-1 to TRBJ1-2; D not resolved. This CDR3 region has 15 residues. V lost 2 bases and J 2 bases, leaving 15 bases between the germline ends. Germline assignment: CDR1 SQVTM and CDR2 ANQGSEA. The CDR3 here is CSVESEGLVNYGYTF. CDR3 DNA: TGCAGCGTTGAAAGCGAAGGCCTCGTGAACTATGGCTACACCTTC.